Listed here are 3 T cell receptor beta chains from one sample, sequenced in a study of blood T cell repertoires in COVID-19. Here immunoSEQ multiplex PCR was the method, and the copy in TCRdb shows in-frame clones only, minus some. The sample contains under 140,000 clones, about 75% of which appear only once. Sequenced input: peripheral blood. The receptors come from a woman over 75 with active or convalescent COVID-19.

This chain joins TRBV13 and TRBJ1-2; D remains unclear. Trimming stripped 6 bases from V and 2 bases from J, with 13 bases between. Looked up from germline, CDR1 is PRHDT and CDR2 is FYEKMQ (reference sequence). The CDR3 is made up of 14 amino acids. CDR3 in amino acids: CASSQTRANYGYTF. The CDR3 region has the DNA TGTGCCAGCAGTCAGACCAGAGCGAACTATGGCTACACCTTC.

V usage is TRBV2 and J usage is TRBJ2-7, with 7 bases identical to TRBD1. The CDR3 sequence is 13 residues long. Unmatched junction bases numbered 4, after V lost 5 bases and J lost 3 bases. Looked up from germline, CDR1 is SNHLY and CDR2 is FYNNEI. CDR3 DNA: TGTGCCAGCAGTCAGGGACAGAGCTACGAGCAGTACTTC. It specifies CASSQGQSYEQYF. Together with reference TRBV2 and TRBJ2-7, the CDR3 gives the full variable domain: EPEVTQTPSHQVTQMGQEVILRCVPISNHLYFYWYRQILGQKVEFLVSFYNNEISEKSEIFDDQFSVERPDGSNFTLKIRSTKLEDSAMYFCASSQGQSYEQYFGPGTRLTVT.

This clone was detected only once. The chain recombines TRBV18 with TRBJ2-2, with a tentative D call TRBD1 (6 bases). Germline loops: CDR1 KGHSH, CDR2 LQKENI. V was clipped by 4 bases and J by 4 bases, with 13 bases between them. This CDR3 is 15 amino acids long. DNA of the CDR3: TGTGCCAGCTCACTCTCGACAGGACCCACCGGGGAGCTGTTTTTT. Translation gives CASSLSTGPTGELFF. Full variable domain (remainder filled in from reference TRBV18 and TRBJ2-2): NAGVMQNPRHLVRRRGQEARLRCSPMKGHSHVYWYRQLPEEGLKFMVYLQKENIIDESGMPKERFSAEFPKEGPSILRIQQVVRGDSAAYFCASSLSTGPTGELFFGEGSRLTVL.